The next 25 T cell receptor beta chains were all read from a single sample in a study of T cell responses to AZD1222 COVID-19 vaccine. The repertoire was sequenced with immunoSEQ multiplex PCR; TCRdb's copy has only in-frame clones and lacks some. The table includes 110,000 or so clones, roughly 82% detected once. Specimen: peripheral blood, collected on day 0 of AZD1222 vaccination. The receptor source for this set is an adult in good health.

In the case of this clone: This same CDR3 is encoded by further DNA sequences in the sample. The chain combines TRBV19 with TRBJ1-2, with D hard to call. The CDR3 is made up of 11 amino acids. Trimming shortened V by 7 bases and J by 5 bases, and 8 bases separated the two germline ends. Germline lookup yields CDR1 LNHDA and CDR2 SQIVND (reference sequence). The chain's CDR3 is CASKGFYGYTF. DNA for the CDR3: TGTGCCAGTAAGGGTTTTTATGGCTACACCTTC.

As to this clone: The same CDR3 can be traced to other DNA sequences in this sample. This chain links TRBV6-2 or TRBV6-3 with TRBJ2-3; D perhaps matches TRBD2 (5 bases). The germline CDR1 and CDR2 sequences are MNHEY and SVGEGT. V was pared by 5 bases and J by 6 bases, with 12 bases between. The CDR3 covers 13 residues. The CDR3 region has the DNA TGTGCCAGCAGTGGGAGCTCGTGGGATACGCAGTATTTT. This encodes CASSGSSWDTQYF.

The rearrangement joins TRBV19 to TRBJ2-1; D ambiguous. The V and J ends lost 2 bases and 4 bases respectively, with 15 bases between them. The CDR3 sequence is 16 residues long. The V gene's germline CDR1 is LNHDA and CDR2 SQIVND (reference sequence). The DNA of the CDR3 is TGTGCCAGTAGTATAACCCTACACCGAAAGTACAATGAGCAGTTCTTC. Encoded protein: CASSITLHRKYNEQFF.

Here the CDR3 DNA reads TGTGCCAGCAGCTGGGGTCAGGGAACGCATGGCTACACCTTC. This encodes CASSWGQGTHGYTF. This chain uses TRBV3-1 (or the pseudogene TRBV3-2) with TRBJ1-2; D is possibly TRBD1 (5 bases). The V end was cut by 5 bases, the J end by 6 bases, with 16 bases between. The germline V gene has CDR1 LGHDT and CDR2 YNNKEL (reference sequence). This CDR3 comprises 14 residues.

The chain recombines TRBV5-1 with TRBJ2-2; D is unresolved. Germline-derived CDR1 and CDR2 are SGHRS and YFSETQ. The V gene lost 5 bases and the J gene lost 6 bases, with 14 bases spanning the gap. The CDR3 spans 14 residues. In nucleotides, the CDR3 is TGCGCCAGCAGTAGAGCGCCGCAGTCCGGGGAGCTGTTTTTT. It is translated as CASSRAPQSGELFF.

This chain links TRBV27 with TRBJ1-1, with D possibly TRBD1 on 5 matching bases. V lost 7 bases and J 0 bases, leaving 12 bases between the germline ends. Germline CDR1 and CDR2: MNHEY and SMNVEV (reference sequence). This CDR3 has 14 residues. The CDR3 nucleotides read TGTGCCAGCAAAAAGGGGACCATGAACACTGAAGCTTTCTTT. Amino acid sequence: CASKKGTMNTEAFF.

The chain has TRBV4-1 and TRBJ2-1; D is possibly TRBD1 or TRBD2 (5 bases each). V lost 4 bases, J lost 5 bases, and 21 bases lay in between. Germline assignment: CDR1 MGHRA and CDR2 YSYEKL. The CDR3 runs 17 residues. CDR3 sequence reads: CASSPGRAAGKHNEQFF. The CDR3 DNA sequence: TGCGCCAGCAGCCCGGGGCGAGCGGCCGGTAAGCACAATGAGCAGTTCTTC.

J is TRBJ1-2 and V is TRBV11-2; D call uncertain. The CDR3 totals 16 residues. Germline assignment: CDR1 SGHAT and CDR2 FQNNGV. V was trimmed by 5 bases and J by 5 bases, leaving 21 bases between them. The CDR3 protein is CASSPHATLAGYGYTF. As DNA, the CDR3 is TGTGCCAGCAGCCCTCATGCTACCCTGGCGGGATATGGCTACACCTTC.

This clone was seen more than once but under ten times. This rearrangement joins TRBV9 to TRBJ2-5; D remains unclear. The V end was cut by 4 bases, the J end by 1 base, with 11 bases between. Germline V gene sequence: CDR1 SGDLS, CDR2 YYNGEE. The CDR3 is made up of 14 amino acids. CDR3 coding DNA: TGTGCCAGCAGCCGTTCTGACCGCCAAGAGACCCAGTACTTC. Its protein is CASSRSDRQETQYF.

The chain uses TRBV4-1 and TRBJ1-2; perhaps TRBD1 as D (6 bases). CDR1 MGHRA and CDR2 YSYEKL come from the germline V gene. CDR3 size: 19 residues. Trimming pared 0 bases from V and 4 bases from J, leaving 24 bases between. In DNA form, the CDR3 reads TGCGCCAGCAGCCAAGACGTTGGGGGGGCTCGGGGCCTCCCCTATGGCTACACCTTC. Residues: CASSQDVGGARGLPYGYTF.

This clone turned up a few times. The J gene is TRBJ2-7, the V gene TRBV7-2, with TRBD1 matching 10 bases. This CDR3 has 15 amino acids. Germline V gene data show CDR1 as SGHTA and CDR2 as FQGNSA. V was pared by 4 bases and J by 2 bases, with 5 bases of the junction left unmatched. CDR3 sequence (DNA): TGTGCCAGCAGCTCCCGACAGGGGGCACCCTACGAGCAGTACTTC. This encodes CASSSRQGAPYEQYF.

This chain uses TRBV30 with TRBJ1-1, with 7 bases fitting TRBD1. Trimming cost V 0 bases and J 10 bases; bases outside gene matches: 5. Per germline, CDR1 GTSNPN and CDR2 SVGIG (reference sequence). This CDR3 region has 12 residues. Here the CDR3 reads CAWSVEGGPAFF. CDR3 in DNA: TGTGCCTGGAGTGTCGAAGGGGGCCCAGCTTTCTTT. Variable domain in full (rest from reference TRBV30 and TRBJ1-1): SQTIHQWPATLVQPVGSPLSLECTVEGTSNPNLYWYRQAAGRGLQLLFYSVGIGQISSEVPQNLSASRPQDRQFILSSKKLLLSDSGFYLCAWSVEGGPAFFGQGTRLTVV.

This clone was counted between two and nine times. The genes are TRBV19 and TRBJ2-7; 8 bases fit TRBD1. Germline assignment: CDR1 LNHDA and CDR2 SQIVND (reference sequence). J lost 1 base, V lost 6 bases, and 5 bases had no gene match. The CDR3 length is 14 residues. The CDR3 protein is CASSLRTGSYEQYF. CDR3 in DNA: TGTGCCAGTAGCCTACGGACAGGGTCCTACGAGCAGTACTTC. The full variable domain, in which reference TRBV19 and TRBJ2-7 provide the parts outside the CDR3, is DGGITQSPKYLFRKEGQNVTLSCEQNLNHDAMYWYRQDPGQGLRLIYYSQIVNDFQKGDIAEGYSVSREKKESFPLTVTSAQKNPTAFYLCASSLRTGSYEQYFGPGTRLTVT.

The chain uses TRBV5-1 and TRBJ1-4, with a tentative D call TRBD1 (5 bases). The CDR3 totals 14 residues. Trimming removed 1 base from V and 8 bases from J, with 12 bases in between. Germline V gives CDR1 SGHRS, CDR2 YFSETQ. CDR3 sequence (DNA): TGCGCCAGCAGCTTGTTACGGGGCGGGGAAAAACTGTTTTTT. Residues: CASSLLRGGEKLFF. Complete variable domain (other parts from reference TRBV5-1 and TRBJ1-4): KAGVTQTPRYLIKTRGQQVTLSCSPISGHRSVSWYQQTPGQGLQFLFEYFSETQRNKGNFPGRFSGRQFSNSRSEMNVSTLELGDSALYLCASSLLRGGEKLFFGSGTQLSVL.

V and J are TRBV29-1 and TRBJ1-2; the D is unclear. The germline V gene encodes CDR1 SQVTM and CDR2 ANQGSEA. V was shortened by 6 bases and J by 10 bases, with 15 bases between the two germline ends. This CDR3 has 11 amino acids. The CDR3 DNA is TGCAGCGTGACAAGTCAGGACGACTACACCTTC. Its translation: CSVTSQDDYTF.

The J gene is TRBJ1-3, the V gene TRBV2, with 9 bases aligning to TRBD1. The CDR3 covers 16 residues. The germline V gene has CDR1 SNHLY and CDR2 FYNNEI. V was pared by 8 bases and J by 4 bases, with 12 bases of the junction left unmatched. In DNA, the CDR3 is TGTGCCAGCTCCCGGGACAGGGTTACGACAGGAAACACCATATATTTT. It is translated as CASSRDRVTTGNTIYF. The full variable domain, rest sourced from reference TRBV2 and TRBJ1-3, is EPEVTQTPSHQVTQMGQEVILRCVPISNHLYFYWYRQILGQKVEFLVSFYNNEISEKSEIFDDQFSVERPDGSNFTLKIRSTKLEDSAMYFCASSRDRVTTGNTIYFGEGSWLTVV.

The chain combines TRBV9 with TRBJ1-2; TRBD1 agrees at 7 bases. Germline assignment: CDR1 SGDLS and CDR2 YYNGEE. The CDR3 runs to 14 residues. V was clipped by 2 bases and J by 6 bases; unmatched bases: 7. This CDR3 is CASSVTGVLHGYTF. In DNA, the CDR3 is TGTGCCAGCAGCGTCACAGGGGTACTCCATGGCTACACCTTC.

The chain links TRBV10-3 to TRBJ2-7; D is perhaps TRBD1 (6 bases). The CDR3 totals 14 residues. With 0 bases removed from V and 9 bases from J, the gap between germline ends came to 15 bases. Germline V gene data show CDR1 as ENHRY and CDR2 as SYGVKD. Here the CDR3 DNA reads TGTGCCATCAGTGAGTCGTCAGGGGTTAACGTGCAGTACTTC. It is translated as CAISESSGVNVQYF.

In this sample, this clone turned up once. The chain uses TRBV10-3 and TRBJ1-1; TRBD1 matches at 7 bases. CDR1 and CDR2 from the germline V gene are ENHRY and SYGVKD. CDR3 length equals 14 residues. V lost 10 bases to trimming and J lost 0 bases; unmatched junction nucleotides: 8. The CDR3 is CASRLGTVNTEAFF. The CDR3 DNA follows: TGTGCCAGCCGACTCGGGACAGTGAACACTGAAGCTTTCTTT.

The CDR3 DNA reads TGCAGCGTTGAGGGTCAGGAAAACCCTAACTATGGCTACACCTTC. Its translation is CSVEGQENPNYGYTF. The rearrangement joins TRBV29-1 to TRBJ1-2; D gene unclear. CDR1 SQVTM and CDR2 ANQGSEA come from the germline V gene. The CDR3 runs 15 residues. V lost 3 bases, J lost 0 bases, and 14 bases lay in between.

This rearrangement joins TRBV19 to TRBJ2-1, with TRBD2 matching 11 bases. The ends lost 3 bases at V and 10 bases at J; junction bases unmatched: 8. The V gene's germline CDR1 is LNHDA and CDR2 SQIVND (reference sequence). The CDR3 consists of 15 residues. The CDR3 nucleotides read TGTGCCAGTAGTATCAGTAGCGGGGGGGCGTTCGAGCAGTTCTTC. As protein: CASSISSGGAFEQFF.

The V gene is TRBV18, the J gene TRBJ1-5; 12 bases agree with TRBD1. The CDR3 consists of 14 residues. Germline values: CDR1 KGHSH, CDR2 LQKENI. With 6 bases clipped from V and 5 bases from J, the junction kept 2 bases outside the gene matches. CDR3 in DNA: TGTGCCAGCTCGGGACAGGGGGCTGATCAGCCCCAGCATTTT. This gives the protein CASSGQGADQPQHF.

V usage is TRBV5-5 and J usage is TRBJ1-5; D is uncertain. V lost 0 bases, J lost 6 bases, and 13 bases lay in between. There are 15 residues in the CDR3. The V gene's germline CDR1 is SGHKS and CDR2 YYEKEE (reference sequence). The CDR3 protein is CASSLVAGVGQPQHF. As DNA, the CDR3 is TGTGCCAGCAGCTTGGTGGCGGGAGTCGGTCAGCCCCAGCATTTT.

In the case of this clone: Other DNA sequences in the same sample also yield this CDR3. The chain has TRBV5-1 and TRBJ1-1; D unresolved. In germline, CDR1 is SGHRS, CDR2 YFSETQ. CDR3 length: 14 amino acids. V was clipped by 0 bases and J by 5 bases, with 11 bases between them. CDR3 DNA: TGCGCCAGCAGCTTGGTTGGGGAAGGGACTGAAGCTTTCTTT. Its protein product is CASSLVGEGTEAFF.

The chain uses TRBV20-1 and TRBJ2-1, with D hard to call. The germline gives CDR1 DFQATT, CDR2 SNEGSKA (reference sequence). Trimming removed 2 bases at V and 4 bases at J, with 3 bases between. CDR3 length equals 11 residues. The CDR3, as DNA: TGCAGTGCTAGAAATTACAATGAGCAGTTCTTC. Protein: CSARNYNEQFF.